The clone carrying this T cell receptor beta chain was seen repeatedly, ten times or more. Its antigen remains unidentified. A single base separates this from a much larger clone, so it may be a read error. This entry belongs to a study of T cell repertoires and leukemia-associated antigens. The study, taken as a whole, reports: Whether expanded clones are antigen-specific and functional remains untested.

Germline CDR1 LGHNA, CDR2 YSLEER. The length of the CDR3 is 15 residues. Without fetal bovine serum, CD3+ T cells were rested overnight. MiXCR, applied by TCRdb to the 5' RACE reads, yields one record per CDR3 protein. The profile covers roughly 15,000 distinct CDR3 sequences, with 39% appearing a single time and approximately 9.2% taken by the ten largest. This TCR was recovered from a female donor in good health. This rearrangement joins TRBV4-3 to TRBJ1-2; no definite D call. The specimen sequenced was CD3+ T cells sorted from blood and cultured. The DNA of the CDR3 is TGCACCAGCAGCCAAGGCCGGACCGCCTCCCATGGCTACGCCTTC. Its protein product is CTSSQGRTASHGYAF.